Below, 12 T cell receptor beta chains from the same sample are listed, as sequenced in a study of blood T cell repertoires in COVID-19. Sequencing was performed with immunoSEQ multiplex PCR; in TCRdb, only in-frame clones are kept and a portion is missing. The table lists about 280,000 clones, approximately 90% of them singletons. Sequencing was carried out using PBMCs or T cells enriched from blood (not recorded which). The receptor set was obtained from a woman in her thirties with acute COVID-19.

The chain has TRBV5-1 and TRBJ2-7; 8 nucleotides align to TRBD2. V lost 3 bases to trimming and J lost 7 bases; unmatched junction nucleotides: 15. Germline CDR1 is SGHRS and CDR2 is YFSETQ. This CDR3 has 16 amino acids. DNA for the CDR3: TGCGCCAGCAGCTCATCAACTAGCGGACGTTTTGGGGAGCAGTACTTC. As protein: CASSSSTSGRFGEQYF.

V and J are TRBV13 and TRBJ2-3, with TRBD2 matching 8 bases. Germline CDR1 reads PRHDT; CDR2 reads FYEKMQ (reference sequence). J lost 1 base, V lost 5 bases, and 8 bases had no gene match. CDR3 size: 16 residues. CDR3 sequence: CASSAPREGGTDTQYF. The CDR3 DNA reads TGTGCCAGCAGCGCACCCCGGGAGGGTGGCACAGATACGCAGTATTTT. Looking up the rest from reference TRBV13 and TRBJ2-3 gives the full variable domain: AAGVIQSPRHLIKEKRETATLKCYPIPRHDTVYWYQQGPGQDPQFLISFYEKMQSDKGSIPDRFSAQQFSDYHSELNMSSLELGDSALYFCASSAPREGGTDTQYFGPGTRLTVL.

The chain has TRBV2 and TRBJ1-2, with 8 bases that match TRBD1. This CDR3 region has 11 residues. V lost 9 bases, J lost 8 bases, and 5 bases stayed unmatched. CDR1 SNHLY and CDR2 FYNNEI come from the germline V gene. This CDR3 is CARPGQGGYTF. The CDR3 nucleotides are TGTGCCAGACCTGGACAGGGCGGCTACACCTTC.

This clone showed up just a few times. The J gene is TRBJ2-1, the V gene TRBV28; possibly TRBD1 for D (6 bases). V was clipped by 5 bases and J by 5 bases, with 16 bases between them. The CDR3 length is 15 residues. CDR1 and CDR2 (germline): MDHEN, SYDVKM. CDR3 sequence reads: CASSGGQVRNNEQFF. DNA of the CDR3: TGTGCCAGCAGTGGGGGACAAGTACGGAACAATGAGCAGTTCTTC.

CDR3 sequence: CASSVEGGSEQFF. The CDR3 region has the DNA TGTGCCAGCAGCGTCGAGGGAGGCAGTGAGCAGTTCTTC. J is TRBJ2-1 and V is TRBV9, with D perhaps matching TRBD2 (6 bases). This CDR3 is built from 13 residues. From germline, CDR1 is SGDLS and CDR2 YYNGEE. The ends were cut back, 2 bases at V and 9 bases at J, with 12 bases in the middle.

The DNA of the CDR3 is TGTGCCAGCAGCCCCCGGACTTTTCAAGAGACCCAGTACTTC. This encodes CASSPRTFQETQYF. This chain uses TRBV7-8 with TRBJ2-5; a possible D gene is TRBD2 (5 bases). There are 14 residues in the CDR3. CDR1 and CDR2 from the germline V gene are SGHVS and FQNEAQ. V gave up 5 bases and J gave up 2 bases, with 12 bases separating them.

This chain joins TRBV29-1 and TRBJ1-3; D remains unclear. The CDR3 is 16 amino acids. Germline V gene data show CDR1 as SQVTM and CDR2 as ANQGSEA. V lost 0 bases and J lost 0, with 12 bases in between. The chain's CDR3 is CSVEEARKSSGNTIYF. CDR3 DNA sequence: TGCAGCGTTGAAGAGGCGCGGAAAAGCTCTGGAAACACCATATATTTT.

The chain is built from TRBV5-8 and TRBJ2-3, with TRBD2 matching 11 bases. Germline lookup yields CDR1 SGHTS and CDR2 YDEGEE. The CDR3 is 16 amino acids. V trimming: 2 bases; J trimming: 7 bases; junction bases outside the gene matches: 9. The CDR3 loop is CASSFGGTSGPNTQYF. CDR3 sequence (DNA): TGTGCCAGCAGCTTCGGTGGGACTAGCGGTCCCAATACGCAGTATTTT.

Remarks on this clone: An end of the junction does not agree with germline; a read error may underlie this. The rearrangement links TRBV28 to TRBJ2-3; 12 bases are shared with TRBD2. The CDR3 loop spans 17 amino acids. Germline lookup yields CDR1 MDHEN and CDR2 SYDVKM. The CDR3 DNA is TGTGCCGGCAGTATCCTCGGACTAGCGGGAATCACAGATACGCAGTATTTT. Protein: CAGSILGLAGITDTQYF. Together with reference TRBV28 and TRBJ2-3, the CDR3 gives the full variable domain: DVKVTQSSRYLVKRTGEKVFLECVQDMDHENMFWYRQDPGLGLRLIYFSYDVKMKEKGDIPEGYSVSREKKERFSLILESASTNQTSMYLCAGSILGLAGITDTQYFGPGTRLTVL.

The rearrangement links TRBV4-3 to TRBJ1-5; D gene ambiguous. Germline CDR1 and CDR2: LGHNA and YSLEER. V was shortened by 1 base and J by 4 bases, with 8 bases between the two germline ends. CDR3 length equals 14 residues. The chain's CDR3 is CASSQGTDNQPQHF. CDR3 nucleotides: TGCGCCAGCAGCCAAGGGACTGATAATCAGCCCCAGCATTTT.

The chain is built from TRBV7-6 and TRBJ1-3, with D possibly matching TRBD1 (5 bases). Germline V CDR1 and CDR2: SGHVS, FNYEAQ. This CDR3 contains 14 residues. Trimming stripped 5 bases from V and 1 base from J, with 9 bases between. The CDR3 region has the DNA TGTGCCAGCAGCAGCCAGGGTTCTGGAAACACCATATATTTT. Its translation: CASSSQGSGNTIYF.

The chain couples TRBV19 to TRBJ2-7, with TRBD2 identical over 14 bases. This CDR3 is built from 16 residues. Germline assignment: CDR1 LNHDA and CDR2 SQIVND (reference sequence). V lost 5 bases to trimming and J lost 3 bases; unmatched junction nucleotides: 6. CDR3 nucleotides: TGTGCCAGTAGTCTCGGGACTAGCGGGGGTTTCTACGAGCAGTACTTC. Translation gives CASSLGTSGGFYEQYF.